These T cell receptor beta chains were read from a single sample in a study of blood T cell repertoires in COVID-19. Generated by immunoSEQ multiplex PCR, the TCRdb table keeps only in-frame clones and is missing some. The data hold around 300,000 clones, with over 75% observed a single time. The material sequenced was PBMCs or T cells enriched from blood (not recorded which). These receptors were obtained from a woman between 18 and 29 years old who had recovered from COVID-19. CDR3s include the opening cysteine and the closing phenylalanine or tryptophan. A D gene is named only where the DNA matches it firmly. Where a row states a size, it is once, few, many or the class of an expanded clone; other rows omit it.

J	size	D	V	DNA	CDR3
TRBJ1-6	.	.	TRBV4-1	TGCGCCAGCAGCCAAGAGACTTATAATTCACCCCTCCACTTT	CASSQETYNSPLHF
TRBJ1-1	.	.	TRBV5-1	TGCGCCAGCAGCCCCGGGTTTAACACTGAAGCTTTCTTT	CASSPGFNTEAFF
TRBJ1-4	.	.	TRBV7-9	TGTGCCAGCAGCTTATCCAACGACTTAGGCGAAAAACTGTTTTTT	CASSLSNDLGEKLFF
TRBJ2-1	.	TRBD2	TRBV28	TGTGCCAGCAGTGAAGCCCGGACTAGCGGGGGTATCAATGAGCAGTTCTTC	CASSEARTSGGINEQFF
TRBJ2-2	.	TRBD2	TRBV7-2	TGTGCCAGCAGCCTGGGACTAGCCGGGACCGGGGAGCTGTTTTTT	CASSLGLAGTGELFF
TRBJ2-5	.	.	TRBV5-5	TGTGCCAGCAGCTTGCAGGGCCGAGAGACCCAGTACTTC	CASSLQGRETQYF
TRBJ2-3	.	TRBD1	TRBV5-4	TGTGCCAGCAGCAGGACAGGGGCAATTACAGATACGCAGTATTTT	CASSRTGAITDTQYF
TRBJ2-1	.	.	TRBV4-2	TGTGCCAGCAGCCAAGAAAGGGGTCGTACAACCTACAATGAGCAGTTCTTC	CASSQERGRTTYNEQFF
TRBJ2-2	.	TRBD2	TRBV7-6	TGTGCCAGCAGCTTAGATAGCGGGGGGGCCGGGAACACCGGGGAGCTGTTTTTT	CASSLDSGGAGNTGELFF
TRBJ1-1	.	.	TRBV5-1	TGCGCCAGCAGCTTGTACTTGAACACTGAAGCTTTCTTT	CASSLYLNTEAFF
TRBJ2-2	few	TRBD1	TRBV7-9	TGTGCCAGCAGCCGGGACAGGGGGACCGGGGAGCTGTTTTTT	CASSRDRGTGELFF
TRBJ1-6	.	.	TRBV5-4	TGTGCCAGCAGCTTGGATCAGCCGGGGGCCCTCCACTTT	CASSLDQPGALHF
TRBJ1-4	few	TRBD1	TRBV25-1	TGTGCCAGCAGTGAATACCCCCGACAGGGCAATAGGAAAAAACTGTTTTTT	CASSEYPRQGNRKKLFF
TRBJ2-7	.	.	TRBV4-1	TGCGCCAGCAGCCAAGAACCGACACAATCCTACGAGCAGTACTTC	CASSQEPTQSYEQYF
TRBJ1-6	.	.	TRBV5-1	TGCGCCAGCAGCTTGGGGACAGATTCACCCCTCCACTTT	CASSLGTDSPLHF
TRBJ2-3	.	TRBD2	TRBV5-4	TGTGCCAGCAGCTTGTGGCTAGCGGGTAGGGATACGCAGTATTTT	CASSLWLAGRDTQYF
TRBJ2-3	.	.	TRBV6-5	TGTGCCAGCAGTTACTCCGGGACTTCAGATACGCAGTATTTT	CASSYSGTSDTQYF
TRBJ2-7	.	.	TRBV5-5	TGTGCCAGCAGCCCCCTCAGTACAGGGAACGAGCAGTACTTC	CASSPLSTGNEQYF
TRBJ1-6	.	.	TRBV14	TGTGCCAGCAGCCACTACCAGATCGGACCGGGATCACCCCTCCACTTT	CASSHYQIGPGSPLHF
TRBJ1-2	few	.	TRBV25-1	TGTGCCAGCAGTGAATTGGGGGCGGACTATGGCTACACCTTC	CASSELGADYGYTF
TRBJ2-7	.	TRBD1	TRBV3-1/TRBV3-2	TGTGCCAGCAGCCACCGGGACAGGAGGAACGAGCAGTACTTC	CASSHRDRRNEQYF
TRBJ2-7	.	TRBD1	TRBV6-2/TRBV6-3	TGTGCCAGCAGTCGACAGGGTACCTACGAGCAGTACTTC	CASSRQGTYEQYF
TRBJ1-1	.	.	TRBV10-1	TGCGCCAGCAGCCGGGGGAACACTGAAGCTTTCTTT	CASSRGNTEAFF
TRBJ1-1	.	TRBD1	TRBV28	TGTGCCACCACAACAGGGGGGTCGTACACTGAAGCTTTCTTT	CATTTGGSYTEAFF
TRBJ2-7	.	.	TRBV11-2	TGTGCCAGCAGCGTTGATCGACAGGCCTTCTACGAGCAGTACTTC	CASSVDRQAFYEQYF
TRBJ1-2	.	TRBD1	TRBV3-1/TRBV3-2	TGTGCCAGCAGCCCTACGGGACAGAATGGCTACACCTTC	CASSPTGQNGYTF
TRBJ2-7	.	.	TRBV5-1	TGCGCCAGCAGAGGGGCAGCGTCCTACGAGCAGTACTTC	CASRGAASYEQYF
TRBJ1-4	once	.	TRBV6-4	TGTGCCAGCAGCGTAAGACCTGGGGGGAGCGAAAAACTGTTTTTT	CASSVRPGGSEKLFF
TRBJ1-1	.	.	TRBV7-9	TGTGCCAGCAGCTTCCCAGGGCTGAACACTGAAGCTTTCTTT	CASSFPGLNTEAFF
TRBJ1-1	.	.	TRBV2	TGTGCCAGCAGTGAATTTCTTACGGACATAGCTGGGATTGAAGCTTTCTTT	CASSEFLTDIAGIEAFF
TRBJ2-5	.	.	TRBV9	TGTGCCAGCAGCGTAGGTTCGGAGGTAGAGACCCAGTACTTC	CASSVGSEVETQYF
TRBJ2-7	.	.	TRBV5-4	TGTGCCAGCAGCCCTCGGGACAATACCTACGAGCAGTACTTC	CASSPRDNTYEQYF
TRBJ2-5	.	TRBD2	TRBV3-1/TRBV3-2	TGTGCCAGCAGCAACCCGGTGGTAGCGGGGGGCCAAGAGACCCAGTACTTC	CASSNPVVAGGQETQYF
TRBJ1-5	.	TRBD1	TRBV2	TGTGCCAGCAGGGAACAGGGGGGCAATCAGCCCCAGCATTTT	CASREQGGNQPQHF
TRBJ2-7	.	.	TRBV27	TGTGCCAGCAGCCCCGCCGCCGGTCTCAACGAGCAGTACTTC	CASSPAAGLNEQYF
TRBJ1-1	.	.	TRBV3-1/TRBV3-2	TGTGCCAGCAGCCAAGACAGGGTCACTGAAGCTTTCTTT	CASSQDRVTEAFF
TRBJ2-1	.	TRBD1	TRBV2	TGTGCCAGCAGAACGACAGGGGGCTTGCAGTTCTTC	CASRTTGGLQFF
TRBJ1-6	once	.	TRBV9	TGTGCCAGCAGCCCGAAGAGGGAAGCAAGTTCACCCCTCCACTTT	CASSPKREASSPLHF
TRBJ1-5	.	.	TRBV24-1	TGTGCCACCAGTGACCTTGACAGGTATAGCAATCAGCCCCAGCATTTT	CATSDLDRYSNQPQHF
TRBJ1-4	.	.	TRBV7-8	TGTGCCAGCAGCCCCGACGGCACGGGACTGTTTTTT	CASSPDGTGLFF
TRBJ2-2	once	TRBD1	TRBV10-3	TGTGCCATCAGACCGGGACAGTTAAACTATAAGAACACCGGGGAGCTGTTTTTT	CAIRPGQLNYKNTGELFF
TRBJ2-3	.	TRBD1	TRBV4-1	TGCGCCAGCAGCCCAGACCGGGGACAGGTCAACAATCCCACAGATACGCAGTATTTT	CASSPDRGQVNNPTDTQYF